This T cell receptor beta chain stems from a study of control samples from healthy donors and cancer patients (TCRdb year 2020). Notes on this clone: Its antigen is not yet known. No base quality information exists; no much larger clone differs at one position.

The library relied on the immunoSEQ multiplex PCR assay. Not all clones reach the TCRdb copy of this immuneACCESS table, which keeps in-frame sequences only. Checked studies attribute under half of the gap to unresolved V genes and leave the rest unexplained. This sample gives about 69,000 clones in total; roughly 84% of them show up just once. 2.9% of the sample goes to the ten largest clones. Based on the germline V gene (reference sequence), the CDR1 and CDR2 sequences are WNHNN and SYGVQD. The CDR3 sequence holds 13 residues, the cysteine and phenylalanine included. CDR3 DNA is the only sequence kept; it has 39 bases, read in frame from the first base. V loses 7 bases, J loses 6 bases, and the germline ends lie 14 bases apart.

The receptor chain draws on TRBV10-1 and TRBJ2-3; D gene: possibly TRBD1, on 8 matching bases. The specimen was PBMCs. The sequence derives from a woman in her fifties or sixties with lung cancer. In nucleotide form, the sequence is TGCGCCAGCAATACAGGGGGGGCGGATACGCAGTATTTT. Its amino acids are CASNTGGADTQYF.